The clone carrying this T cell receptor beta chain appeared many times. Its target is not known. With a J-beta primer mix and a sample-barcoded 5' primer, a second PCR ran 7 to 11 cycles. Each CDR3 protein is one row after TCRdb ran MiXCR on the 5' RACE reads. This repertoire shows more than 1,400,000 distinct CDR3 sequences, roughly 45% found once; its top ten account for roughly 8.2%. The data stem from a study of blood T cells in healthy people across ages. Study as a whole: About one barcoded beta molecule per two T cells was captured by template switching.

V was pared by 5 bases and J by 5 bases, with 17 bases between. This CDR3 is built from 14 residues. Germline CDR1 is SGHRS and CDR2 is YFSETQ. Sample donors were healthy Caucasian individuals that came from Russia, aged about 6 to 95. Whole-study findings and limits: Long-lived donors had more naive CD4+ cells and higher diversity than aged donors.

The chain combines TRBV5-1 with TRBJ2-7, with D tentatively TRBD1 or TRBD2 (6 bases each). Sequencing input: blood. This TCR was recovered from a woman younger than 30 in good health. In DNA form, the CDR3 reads TGCGCCAGCAGTCTCAGAACAGGGAGGAACGAGCAGTACTTC. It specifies CASSLRTGRNEQYF.